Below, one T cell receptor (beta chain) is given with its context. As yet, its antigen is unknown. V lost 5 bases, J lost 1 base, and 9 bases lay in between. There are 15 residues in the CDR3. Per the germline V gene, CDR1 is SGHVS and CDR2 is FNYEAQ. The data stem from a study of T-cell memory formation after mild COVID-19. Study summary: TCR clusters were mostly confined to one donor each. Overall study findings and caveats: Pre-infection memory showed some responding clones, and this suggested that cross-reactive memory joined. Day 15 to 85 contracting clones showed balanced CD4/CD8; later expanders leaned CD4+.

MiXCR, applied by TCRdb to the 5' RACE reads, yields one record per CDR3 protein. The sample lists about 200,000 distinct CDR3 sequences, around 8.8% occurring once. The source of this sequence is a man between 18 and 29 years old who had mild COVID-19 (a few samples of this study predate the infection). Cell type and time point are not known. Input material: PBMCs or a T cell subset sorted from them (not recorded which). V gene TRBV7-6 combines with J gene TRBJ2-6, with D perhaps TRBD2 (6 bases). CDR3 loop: CASSGDFSGANVLTF. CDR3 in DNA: TGTGCCAGCAGCGGGGACTTTTCTGGGGCCAACGTCCTGACTTTC. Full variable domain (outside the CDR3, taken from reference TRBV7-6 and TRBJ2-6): GAGVSQSPRYKVTKRGQDVALRCDPISGHVSLYWYRQALGQGPEFLTYFNYEAQQDKSGLPNDRFSAERPEGSISTLTIQRTEQRDSAMYRCASSGDFSGANVLTFGAGSRLTVL.